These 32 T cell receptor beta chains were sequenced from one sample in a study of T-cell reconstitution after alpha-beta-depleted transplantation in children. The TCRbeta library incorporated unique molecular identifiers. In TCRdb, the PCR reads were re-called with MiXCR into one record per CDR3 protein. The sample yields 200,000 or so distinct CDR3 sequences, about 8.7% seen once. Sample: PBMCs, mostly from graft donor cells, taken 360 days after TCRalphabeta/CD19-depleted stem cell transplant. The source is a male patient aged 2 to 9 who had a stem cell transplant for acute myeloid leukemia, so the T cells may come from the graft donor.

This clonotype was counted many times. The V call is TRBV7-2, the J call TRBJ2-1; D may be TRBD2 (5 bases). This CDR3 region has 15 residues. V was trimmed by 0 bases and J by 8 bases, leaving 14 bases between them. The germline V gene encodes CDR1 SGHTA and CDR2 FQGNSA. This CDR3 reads CASSLARPISDEQFF. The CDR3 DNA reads TGTGCCAGCAGCTTAGCCCGGCCCATTAGCGATGAGCAGTTCTTC.

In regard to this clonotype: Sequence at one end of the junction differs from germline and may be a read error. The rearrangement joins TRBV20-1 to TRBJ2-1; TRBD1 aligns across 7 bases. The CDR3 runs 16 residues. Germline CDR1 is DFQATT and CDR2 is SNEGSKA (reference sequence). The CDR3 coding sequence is TGCTGTGCTAGAGTACCCCTCGGACAGGAATACAATGAGCAGTTCTTC. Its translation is CCARVPLGQEYNEQFF.

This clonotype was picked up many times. For the CDR3, the DNA is TGTGCCAGCAGCTTACTAGCGGGCTACTCCTACGAGCAGTACTTC. Protein sequence: CASSLLAGYSYEQYF. The rearrangement joins TRBV7-2 to TRBJ2-7; 8 bases are shared with TRBD2. The trim removed 2 bases at V and 0 bases at J, leaving 3 bases unmatched. The CDR3 covers 15 residues. Germline values: CDR1 SGHTA, CDR2 FQGNSA.

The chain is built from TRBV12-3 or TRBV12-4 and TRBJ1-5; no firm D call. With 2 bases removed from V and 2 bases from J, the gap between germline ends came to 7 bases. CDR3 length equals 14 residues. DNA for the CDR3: TGTGCCAGCAGTTTAAGGGCCCGCAATCAGCCCCAGCATTTT. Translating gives CASSLRARNQPQHF.

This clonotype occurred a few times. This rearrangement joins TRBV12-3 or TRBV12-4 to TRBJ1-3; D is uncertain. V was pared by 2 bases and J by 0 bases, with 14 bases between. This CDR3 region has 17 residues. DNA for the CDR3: TGTGCCAGCAGTTTATTCCTCGCAAGGGACTCTGGAAACACCATATATTTT. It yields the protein CASSLFLARDSGNTIYF.

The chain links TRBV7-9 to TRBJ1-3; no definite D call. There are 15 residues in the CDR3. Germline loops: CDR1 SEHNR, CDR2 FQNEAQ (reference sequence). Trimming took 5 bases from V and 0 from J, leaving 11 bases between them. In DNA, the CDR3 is TGTGCCAGCAGCATATCCGGGAACTCTGGAAACACCATATATTTT. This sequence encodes CASSISGNSGNTIYF.

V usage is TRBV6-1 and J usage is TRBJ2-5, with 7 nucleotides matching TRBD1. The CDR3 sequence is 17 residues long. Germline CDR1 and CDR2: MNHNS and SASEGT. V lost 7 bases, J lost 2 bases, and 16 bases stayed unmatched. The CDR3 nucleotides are TGTGCCAGCAACCAACAGGGGCGCGACGGCCATCAAGAGACCCAGTACTTC. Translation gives CASNQQGRDGHQETQYF.

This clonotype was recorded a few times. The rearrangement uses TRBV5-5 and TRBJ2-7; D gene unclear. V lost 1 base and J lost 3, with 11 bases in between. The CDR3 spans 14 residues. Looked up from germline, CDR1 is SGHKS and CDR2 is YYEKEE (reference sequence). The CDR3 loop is CASSLLLPLYEQYV. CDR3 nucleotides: TGTGCCAGCAGCTTGTTACTTCCGCTCTACGAGCAGTACGTC.

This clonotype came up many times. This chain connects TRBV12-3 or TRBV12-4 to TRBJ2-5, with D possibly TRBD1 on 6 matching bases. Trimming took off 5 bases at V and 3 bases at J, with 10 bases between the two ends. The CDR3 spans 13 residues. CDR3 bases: TGTGCCAGCAGTATGGACAGCGAAGAGACCCAGTACTTC. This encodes CASSMDSEETQYF.

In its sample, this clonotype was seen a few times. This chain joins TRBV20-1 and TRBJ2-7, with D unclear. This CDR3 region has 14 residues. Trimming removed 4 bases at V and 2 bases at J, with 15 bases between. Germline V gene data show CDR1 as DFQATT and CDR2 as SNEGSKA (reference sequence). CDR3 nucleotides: TGCAGTGCTAAAAGTTTAGGAAGCACCTACGAGCAGTACTTC. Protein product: CSAKSLGSTYEQYF.

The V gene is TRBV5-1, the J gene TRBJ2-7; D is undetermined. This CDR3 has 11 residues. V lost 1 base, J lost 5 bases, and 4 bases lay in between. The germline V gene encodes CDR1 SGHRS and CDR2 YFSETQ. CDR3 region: CASSLRNEQYF. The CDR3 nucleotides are TGCGCCAGCAGCTTGAGAAACGAGCAGTACTTC.

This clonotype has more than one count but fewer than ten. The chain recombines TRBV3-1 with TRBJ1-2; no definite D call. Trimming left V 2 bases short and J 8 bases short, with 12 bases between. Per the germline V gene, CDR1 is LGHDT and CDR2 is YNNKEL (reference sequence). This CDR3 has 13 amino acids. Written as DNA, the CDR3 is TGTGCCAGCAGCCAACGGGCAGCATACGGCTACACCTTC. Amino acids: CASSQRAAYGYTF.

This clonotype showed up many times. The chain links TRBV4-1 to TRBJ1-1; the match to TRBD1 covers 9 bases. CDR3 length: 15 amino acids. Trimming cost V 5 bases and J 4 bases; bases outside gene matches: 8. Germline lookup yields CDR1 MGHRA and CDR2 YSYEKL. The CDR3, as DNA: TGCGCCAGCAGCAACCGGGACAGGGCTACCACTGAAGCTTTCTTT. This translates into CASSNRDRATTEAFF.

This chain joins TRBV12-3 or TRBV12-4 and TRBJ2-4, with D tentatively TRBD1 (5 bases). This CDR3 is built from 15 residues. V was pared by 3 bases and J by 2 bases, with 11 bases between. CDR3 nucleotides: TGTGCCAGCAGTTTGATCCCAGGGACCAAAAACATTCAGTACTTC. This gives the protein CASSLIPGTKNIQYF.

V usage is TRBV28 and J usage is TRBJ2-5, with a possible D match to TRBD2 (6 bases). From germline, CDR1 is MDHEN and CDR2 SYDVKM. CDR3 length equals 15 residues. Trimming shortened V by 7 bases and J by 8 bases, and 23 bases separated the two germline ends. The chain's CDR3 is CASTLEGWSRRTQYF. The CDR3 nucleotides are TGTGCCAGCACTTTGGAGGGTTGGTCGAGACGAACCCAGTACTTC.

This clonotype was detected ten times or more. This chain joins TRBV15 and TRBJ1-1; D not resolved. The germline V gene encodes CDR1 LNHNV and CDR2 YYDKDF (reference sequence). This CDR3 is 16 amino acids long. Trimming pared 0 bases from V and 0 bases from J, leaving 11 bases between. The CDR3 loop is CATSRDWGDVNTEAFF. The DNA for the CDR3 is TGTGCCACCAGCAGAGATTGGGGAGACGTGAACACTGAAGCTTTCTTT. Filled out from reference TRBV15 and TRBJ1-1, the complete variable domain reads DAMVIQNPRYQVTQFGKPVTLSCSQTLNHNVMYWYQQKSSQAPKLLFHYYDKDFNNEADTPDNFQSRRPNTSFCFLDIRSPGLGDTAMYLCATSRDWGDVNTEAFFGQGTRLTVV.

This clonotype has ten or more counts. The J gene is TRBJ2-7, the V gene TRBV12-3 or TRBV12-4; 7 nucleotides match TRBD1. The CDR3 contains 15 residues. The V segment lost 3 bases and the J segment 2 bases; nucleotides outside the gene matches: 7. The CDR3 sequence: CASSFGRQGPYEQYF. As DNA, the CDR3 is TGTGCCAGCAGTTTCGGAAGACAGGGCCCCTACGAGCAGTACTTC.

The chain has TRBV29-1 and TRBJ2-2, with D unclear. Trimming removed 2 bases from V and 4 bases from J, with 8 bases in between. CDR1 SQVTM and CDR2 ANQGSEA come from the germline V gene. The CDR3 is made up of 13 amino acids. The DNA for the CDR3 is TGCAGCGTTGAATTTCGGCGCACCGGGGAGCTGTTTTTT. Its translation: CSVEFRRTGELFF.

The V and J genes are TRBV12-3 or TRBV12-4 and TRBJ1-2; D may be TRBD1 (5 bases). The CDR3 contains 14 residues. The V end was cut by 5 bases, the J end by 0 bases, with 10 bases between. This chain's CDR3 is CASSTRVANYGYTF. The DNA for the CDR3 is TGTGCCAGCAGTACCAGGGTTGCTAACTATGGCTACACCTTC.

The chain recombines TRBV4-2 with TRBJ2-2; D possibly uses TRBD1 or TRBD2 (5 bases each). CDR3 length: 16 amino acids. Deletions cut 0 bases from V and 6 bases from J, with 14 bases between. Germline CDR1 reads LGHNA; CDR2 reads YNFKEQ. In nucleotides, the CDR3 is TGTGCCAGCAGCCAAGATGAGGGGTACGGTCCCGGGGAGCTGTTTTTT. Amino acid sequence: CASSQDEGYGPGELFF.

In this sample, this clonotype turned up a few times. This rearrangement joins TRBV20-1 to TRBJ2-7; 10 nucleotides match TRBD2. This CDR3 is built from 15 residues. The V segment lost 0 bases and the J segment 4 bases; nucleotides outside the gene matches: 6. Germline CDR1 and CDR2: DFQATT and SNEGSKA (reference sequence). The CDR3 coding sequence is TGCAGTGCTAGAGATCCCCTAGCGGGGGAATACGAGCAGTACGTC. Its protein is CSARDPLAGEYEQYV.

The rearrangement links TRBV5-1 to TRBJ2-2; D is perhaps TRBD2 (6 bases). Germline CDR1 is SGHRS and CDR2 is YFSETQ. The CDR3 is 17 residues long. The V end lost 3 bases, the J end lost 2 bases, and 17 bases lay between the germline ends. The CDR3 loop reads CASSSGGSGYNTGELFF. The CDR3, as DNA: TGCGCCAGCAGCTCCGGAGGTAGCGGATATAACACCGGGGAGCTGTTTTTT.

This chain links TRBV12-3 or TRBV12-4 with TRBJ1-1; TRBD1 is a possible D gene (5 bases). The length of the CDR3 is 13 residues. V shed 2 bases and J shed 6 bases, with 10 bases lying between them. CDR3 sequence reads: CASSLRGGAEAFF. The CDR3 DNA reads TGTGCCAGCAGTTTAAGGGGTGGGGCTGAAGCTTTCTTT.

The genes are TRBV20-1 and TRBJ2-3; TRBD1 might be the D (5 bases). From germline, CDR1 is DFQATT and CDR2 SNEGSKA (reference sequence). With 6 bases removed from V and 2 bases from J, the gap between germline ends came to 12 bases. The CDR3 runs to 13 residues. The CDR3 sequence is CSALWGFTDTQYF. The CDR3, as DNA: TGCAGTGCCTTGTGGGGCTTCACAGATACGCAGTATTTT.

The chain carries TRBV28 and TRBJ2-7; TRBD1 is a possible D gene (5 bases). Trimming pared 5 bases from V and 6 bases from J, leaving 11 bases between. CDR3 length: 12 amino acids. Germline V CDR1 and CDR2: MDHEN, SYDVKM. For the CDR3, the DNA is TGTGCCAGCAGTCCGGACAAGGCCGAGCAGTACGTC. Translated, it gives CASSPDKAEQYV.

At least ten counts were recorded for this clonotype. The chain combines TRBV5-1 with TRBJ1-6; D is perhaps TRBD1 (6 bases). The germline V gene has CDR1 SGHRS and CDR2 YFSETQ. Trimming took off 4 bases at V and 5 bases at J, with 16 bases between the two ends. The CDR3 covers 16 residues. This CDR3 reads CASSPHRDTNNSPLHF. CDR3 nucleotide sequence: TGCGCCAGCAGCCCACACCGGGACACAAATAATTCACCCCTCCACTTT.

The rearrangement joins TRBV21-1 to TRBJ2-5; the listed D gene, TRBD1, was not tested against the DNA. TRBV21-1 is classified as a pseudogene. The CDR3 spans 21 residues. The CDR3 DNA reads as TGTGCCAGCAGCAAAGGGGCAGAGTGCGGGACCCCACCGCGATCTCAAGAGACCCAGTACTTC. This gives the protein CASSKGAECGTPPRSQETQYF.

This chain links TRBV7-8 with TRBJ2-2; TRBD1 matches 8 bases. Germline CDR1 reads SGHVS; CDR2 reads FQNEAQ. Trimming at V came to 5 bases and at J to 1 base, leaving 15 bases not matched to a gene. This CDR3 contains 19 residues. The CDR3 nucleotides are TGTGCCAGCAGCCCCCGACTGGGCAGGGGGCAAGTGAACACCGGGGAGCTGTTTTTT. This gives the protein CASSPRLGRGQVNTGELFF. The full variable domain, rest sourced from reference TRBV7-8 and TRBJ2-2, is GAGVSQSPRYKVAKRGQDVALRCDPISGHVSLFWYQQALGQGPEFLTYFQNEAQLDKSGLPSDRFFAERPEGSVSTLKIQRTQQEDSAVYLCASSPRLGRGQVNTGELFFGEGSRLTVL.

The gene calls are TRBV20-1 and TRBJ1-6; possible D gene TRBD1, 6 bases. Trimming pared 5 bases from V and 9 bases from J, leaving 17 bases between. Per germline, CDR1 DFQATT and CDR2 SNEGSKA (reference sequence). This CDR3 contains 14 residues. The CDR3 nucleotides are TGCAGTGCTGCCAGACAGGCCCGGGGTTCACCCCTCCACTTT. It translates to CSAARQARGSPLHF.

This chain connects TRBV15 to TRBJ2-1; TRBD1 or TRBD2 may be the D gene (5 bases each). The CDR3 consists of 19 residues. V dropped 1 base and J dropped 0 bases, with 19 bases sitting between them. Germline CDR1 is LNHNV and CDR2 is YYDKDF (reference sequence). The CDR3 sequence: CATSRAEGRVLISYNEQFF. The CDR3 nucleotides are TGTGCCACCAGCAGAGCCGAGGGCAGGGTCCTGATCTCCTACAATGAGCAGTTCTTC.

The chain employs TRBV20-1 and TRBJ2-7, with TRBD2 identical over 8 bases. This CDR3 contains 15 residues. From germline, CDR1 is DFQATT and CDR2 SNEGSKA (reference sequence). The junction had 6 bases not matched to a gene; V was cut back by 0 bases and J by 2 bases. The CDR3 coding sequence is TGCAGTGCTAGAGATCCGGGAGGGACTCCCTACGAGCAGTACTTC. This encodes CSARDPGGTPYEQYF.

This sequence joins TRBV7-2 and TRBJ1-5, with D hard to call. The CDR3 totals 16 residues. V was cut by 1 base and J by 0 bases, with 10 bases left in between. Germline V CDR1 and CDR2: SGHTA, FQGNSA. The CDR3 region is CASSLVSGNSNQPQHF. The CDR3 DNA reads TGTGCCAGCAGCTTAGTGTCCGGGAATAGCAATCAGCCCCAGCATTTT.